What follows is one TCR beta chain and its context. Its antigen is currently unknown. V gave up 8 bases and J gave up 5 bases; unmatched junction bases: 7. The germline gives CDR1 MNHNS, CDR2 SASEGT. The CDR3 is 15 residues long. The method was immunoSEQ multiplex PCR; TCRdb's version includes in-frame clones alone and lacks a portion of them. The table lists about 86,000 clones, over 80% of them singletons, with about 18% in the top ten. This entry comes from a study of graft-versus-host responses after intestinal transplantation. Study in general: Among the recipients, transplants were multivisceral, liver-intestinal, or isolated intestinal. Uniformly, recipients were administered anti-thymocyte globulin induction with subsequent tacrolimus and steroids for about 3 years. Overall study results and limits: Individuals carrying graft-donor T cell macrochimerism showed high graft-versus-host to host-versus-graft clonal ratios in allografts. Circulating GvH clone levels at their peak were associated with HvG declines (early post-transplant).

The source is a human donor who received an intestinal transplant. Sample: unstimulated CD8+ T cells sorted from spleen or lymph node cells, taken before intestinal transplant. The chain uses TRBV6-1 and TRBJ2-5; 14 bases agree with TRBD2. The CDR3 reads CASERLAGGTETQYF. The CDR3 DNA reads as TGTGCCAGCGAACGACTAGCGGGAGGGACGGAGACCCAGTACTTC.